Sequencing of this TCR beta chain was carried out in a study of cytomegalovirus exposure and HLA in healthy donors. Study summary: A data release that came early held approximately 85 million unique TCRs from HLA-typed donors. Study observations and caveats: Apparent HLA restriction characterized most CMV-associated TCR beta chains in a later analysis. Cytomegalovirus status, reportedly, was diagnosed with high specificity and sensitivity by the classifier.

This clone was observed a few times. No antigen is known for it. CDR1 SGHTA and CDR2 FQGNSA come from the germline V gene. The CDR3 consists of 13 residues. The V and J ends lost 6 bases and 7 bases, in that order; junction bases with no gene match: 7. When sampled, the donors appeared nominally healthy, though they likely had unrecorded immune exposures. With 60 Vbeta and 13 Jbeta primers, the PCR was carried out. Clones were read by immunoSEQ multiplex PCR, and TCRdb kept only the in-frame ones, dropping some. Of over 150,000 clones detected, around three quarters appear once; the ten largest clones hold 1%.

The receptor comes from a woman aged 50 to 65 in good health and CMV-seropositive. The chain recombines TRBV7-2 with TRBJ2-7; the match to TRBD1 covers 9 bases. The sequencing sample was made of PBMCs. The CDR3 here is CASSSQGAGEQYF. CDR3 nucleotides: TGTGCCAGCAGTTCACAGGGGGCCGGAGAGCAGTACTTC.